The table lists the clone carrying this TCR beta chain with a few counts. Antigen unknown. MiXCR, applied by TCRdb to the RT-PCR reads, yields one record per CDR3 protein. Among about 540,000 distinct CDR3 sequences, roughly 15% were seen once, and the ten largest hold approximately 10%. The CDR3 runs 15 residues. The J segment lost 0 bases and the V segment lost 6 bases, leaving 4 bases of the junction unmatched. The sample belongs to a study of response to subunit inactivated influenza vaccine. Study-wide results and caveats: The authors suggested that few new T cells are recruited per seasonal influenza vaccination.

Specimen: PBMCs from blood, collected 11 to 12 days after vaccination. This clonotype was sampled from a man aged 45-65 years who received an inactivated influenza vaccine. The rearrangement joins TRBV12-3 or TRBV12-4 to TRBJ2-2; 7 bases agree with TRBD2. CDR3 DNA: TGTGCCAGCAGCAGGGACTACGCGAACACCGGGGAGCTGTTTTTT. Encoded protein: CASSRDYANTGELFF.